A single sample gave rise to the 9 T cell receptor beta chains below, sequenced in a study of T cell responses to AZD1222 COVID-19 vaccine. Here immunoSEQ multiplex PCR was the method, and the copy in TCRdb shows in-frame clones only, minus some. This sample has 120,000 or so clones, with 70% to 90% found just once. Sample: peripheral blood, taken on day 0 of AZD1222 vaccination. The receptors shown here come from an adult in good health.

This clone was detected once. The chain recombines TRBV11-2 with TRBJ1-6, with D possibly TRBD1 on 5 matching bases. Germline CDR1 is SGHAT and CDR2 is FQNNGV. Deletions cut 5 bases from V and 10 bases from J, with 9 bases between. This CDR3 is 12 amino acids long. CDR3 nucleotide sequence: TGTGCCAGCAGCCAGGGCTCCTCACCCCTCCACTTT. Translation: CASSQGSSPLHF.

The chain carries TRBV12-3 or TRBV12-4 and TRBJ1-2; TRBD1 might be the D (6 bases). The germline V and J ends were trimmed by 6 bases and 6 bases, with 14 bases remaining between them. The CDR3 has 13 residues. The CDR3 DNA sequence: TGTGCCAGCAGGAAACAGGGACTCGATGGCTACACCTTC. This translates into CASRKQGLDGYTF.

The chain combines TRBV7-2 with TRBJ2-1; 7 bases are a match to TRBD1. This CDR3 region has 15 residues. Trimming at V came to 7 bases and at J to 8 bases, leaving 14 bases not matched to a gene. From germline, CDR1 is SGHTA and CDR2 FQGNSA. The CDR3 DNA follows: TGTGCCAGCACAACCGGGACAGAGGGGACGGATGAGCAGTTCTTC. Translation: CASTTGTEGTDEQFF.

The table lists this clone with a few counts. The chain recombines TRBV29-1 with TRBJ1-2; D gene ambiguous. The CDR3 spans 14 residues. Germline V gives CDR1 SQVTM, CDR2 ANQGSEA. V was clipped by 5 bases and J by 7 bases, with 20 bases between them. The CDR3 DNA reads TGCAGCGTTTCCGGACCTCAACTACCAGTTGGCTACACCTTC. This gives the protein CSVSGPQLPVGYTF.

This clone has only a few counts. The chain combines TRBV18 with TRBJ2-7, with D unclear. Germline CDR1 reads KGHSH; CDR2 reads LQKENI. This CDR3 contains 14 residues. Trimming pared 5 bases from V and 2 bases from J, leaving 13 bases between. The chain's CDR3 is CASSTRQGTYEQYF. Written as DNA, the CDR3 is TGTGCCAGCTCAACTCGACAAGGGACCTACGAGCAGTACTTC.

The chain recombines TRBV27 with TRBJ1-6; 8 bases fit TRBD1. There are 16 residues in the CDR3. V was clipped by 7 bases and J by 9 bases; unmatched bases: 14. Looked up from germline, CDR1 is MNHEY and CDR2 is SMNVEV (reference sequence). CDR3 region: CASTKAPQGAGSPLHF. CDR3 DNA sequence: TGTGCCAGCACCAAAGCGCCCCAGGGGGCAGGTTCACCCCTCCACTTT.

This clone occurred once. The V gene is TRBV6-1, the J gene TRBJ2-2; perhaps TRBD1 as D (7 bases). Trimming removed 4 bases at V and 4 bases at J, with 22 bases between. Germline CDR1 MNHNS, CDR2 SASEGT. CDR3 length: 18 residues. This CDR3 is CASSVLGGGGFGTGELFF. In DNA, the CDR3 is TGTGCCAGCAGTGTCCTCGGCGGAGGGGGCTTTGGCACCGGGGAGCTGTTTTTT.

The chain combines TRBV5-5 with TRBJ2-5; 7 bases fit TRBD2. CDR1 is SGHKS and CDR2 is YYEKEE in the germline V gene (reference sequence). The V gene end was trimmed by 1 base and the J gene end by 5 bases; junction bases not matched to a gene: 5. The CDR3 is 14 residues long. CDR3 coding DNA: TGTGCCAGCAGCTTGTCGACCGGGGGGGAGACCCAGTACTTC. It is translated as CASSLSTGGETQYF.

The chain couples TRBV28 to TRBJ1-5; D is ambiguous. CDR1 and CDR2 from the germline V gene are MDHEN and SYDVKM. Trimming removed 3 bases at V and 4 bases at J, with 7 bases between. The CDR3 contains 13 residues. CDR3 nucleotides: TGTGCCAGCAGTTTTTTGGGGAATCAGCCCCAGCATTTT. Translation: CASSFLGNQPQHF.